This T cell receptor beta chain was observed in a study of blood T cell repertoires in COVID-19. Study summary: COVID-19 samples collected from the United States, Italy and Spain covered acute and convalescent phases. Nucleic acid was either cDNA or gDNA, and it came from T cells, B-cell-depleted T cells, or PBMCs.

CDR1 is SGHTA and CDR2 is FQGNSA in the germline V gene. V lost 6 bases to trimming and J lost 4 bases; unmatched junction nucleotides: 4. The CDR3 is 15 residues long. Generated by immunoSEQ multiplex PCR, the TCRdb table keeps only in-frame clones and is missing some. The data show about 160,000 clones, with 65% to 80% seen just once and about 7.8% held by the top ten. The material sequenced was peripheral blood. This TCR was recovered from a man in his sixties with acute or convalescent COVID-19. The gene calls are TRBV7-2 and TRBJ2-1; 12 nucleotides line up with TRBD2. For the CDR3, the DNA is TGTGCCAGCAGTTCTAGCGGGGGGGGATACAATGAGCAGTTCTTC. Protein product: CASSSSGGGYNEQFF.